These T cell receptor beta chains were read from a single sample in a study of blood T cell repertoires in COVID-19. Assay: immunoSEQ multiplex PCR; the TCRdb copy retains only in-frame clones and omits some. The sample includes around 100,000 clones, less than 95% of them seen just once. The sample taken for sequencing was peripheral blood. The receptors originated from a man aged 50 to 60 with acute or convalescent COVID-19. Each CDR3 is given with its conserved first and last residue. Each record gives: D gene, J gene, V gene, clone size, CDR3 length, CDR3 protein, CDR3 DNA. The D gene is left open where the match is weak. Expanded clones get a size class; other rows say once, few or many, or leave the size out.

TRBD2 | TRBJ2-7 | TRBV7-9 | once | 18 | CASSKGPGLAGGAYEQYF | TGTGCCAGCAGCAAGGGGCCAGGACTAGCGGGAGGGGCCTACGAGCAGTACTTC
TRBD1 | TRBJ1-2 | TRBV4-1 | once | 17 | CASSQGGNRGRDYGYTF | TGCGCCAGCAGCCAAGGAGGTAACAGGGGCCGGGACTATGGCTACACCTTC
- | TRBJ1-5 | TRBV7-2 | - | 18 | CASSLGRDWDGFKSPQHF | TGTGCCAGCAGCTTAGGTCGGGACTGGGACGGCTTCAAGTCGCCCCAGCATTTT
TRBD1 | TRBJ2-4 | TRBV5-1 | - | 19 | CASSATGTGDSLAKNIQYF | TGCGCCAGCAGCGCGACCGGGACAGGAGATTCACTAGCCAAAAACATTCAGTACTTC
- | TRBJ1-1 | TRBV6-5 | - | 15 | CASLRGGLRDTEAFF | TGTGCCAGCCTCCGGGGGGGGCTTCGGGACACTGAAGCTTTCTTT
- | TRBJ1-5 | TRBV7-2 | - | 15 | CASSTRTGQNQPQHF | TGTGCCAGCAGCACCCGTACGGGACAAAATCAGCCCCAGCATTTT
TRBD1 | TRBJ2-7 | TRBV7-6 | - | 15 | CASPYRRTGVCEQYF | TGTGCCAGCCCCTACCGAAGGACAGGGGTCTGCGAGCAGTACTTC
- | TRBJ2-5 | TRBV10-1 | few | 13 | CASSEAGRETQYF | TGCGCCAGCAGTGAGGCCGGGAGAGAGACCCAGTACTTC
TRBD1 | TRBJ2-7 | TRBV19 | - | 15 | CASSTTGTGSHEQYF | TGTGCCAGTAGTACCACCGGGACAGGGAGCCACGAGCAGTACTTC
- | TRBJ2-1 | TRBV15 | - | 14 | CATSRDEGGRQQFF | TGTGCCACCAGCAGAGATGAAGGCGGCCGTCAGCAGTTCTTC
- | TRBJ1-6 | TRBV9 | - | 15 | CASSVGGSYNSPLHF | TGTGCCAGCAGCGTAGGAGGATCCTATAATTCACCCCTCCACTTT
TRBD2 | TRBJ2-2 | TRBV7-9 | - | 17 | CASSFHLAGRNTGELFF | TGTGCCAGCAGCTTCCATCTAGCGGGGAGGAACACCGGGGAGCTGTTTTTT
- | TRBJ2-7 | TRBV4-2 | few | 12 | CASSQDGLEQYF | TGTGCCAGCAGCCAAGATGGACTAGAGCAGTACTTC
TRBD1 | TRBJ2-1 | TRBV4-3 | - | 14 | CASSVQGARDEQFF | TGCGCCAGCAGCGTACAGGGGGCGCGGGATGAGCAGTTCTTC
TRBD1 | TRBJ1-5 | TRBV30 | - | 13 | CAWSEDRNQPQHF | TGTGCCTGGAGCGAGGACAGGAATCAGCCCCAGCATTTT
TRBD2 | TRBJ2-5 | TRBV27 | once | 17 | CASSRLPGLAAQETQYF | TGTGCCAGCAGCCGCCTTCCGGGACTAGCGGCTCAAGAGACCCAGTACTTC
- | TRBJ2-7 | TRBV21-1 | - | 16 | CASSKALAGVVYEQYF | TGTGCCAGCAGCAAAGCGCTAGCGGGAGTGGTGTACGAGCAGTACTTC
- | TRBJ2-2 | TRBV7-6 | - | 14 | CASASDKRGGELFF | TGTGCCAGCGCTAGCGATAAGCGTGGCGGGGAGCTGTTTTTT
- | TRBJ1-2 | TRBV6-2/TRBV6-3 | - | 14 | CASTPQAGTYGYTF | TGTGCCAGCACCCCCCAGGCCGGAACGTATGGCTACACCTTC
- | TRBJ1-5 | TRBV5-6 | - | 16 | CASSLGTAVSNQPQHF | TGTGCCAGCAGCTTGGGGACAGCCGTTAGCAATCAGCCCCAGCATTTT
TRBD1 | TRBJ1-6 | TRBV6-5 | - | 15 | CATKNPGTGGSPLHF | TGTGCCACCAAGAACCCCGGGACAGGAGGCTCACCCCTCCACTTT
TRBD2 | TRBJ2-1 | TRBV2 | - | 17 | CASSDLGTSGTGDEQFF | TGTGCCAGCAGCGACCTGGGGACTAGCGGGACAGGGGATGAGCAGTTCTTC
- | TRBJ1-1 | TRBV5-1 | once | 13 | CASSKELNTEAFF | TGCGCCAGCAGTAAGGAGCTGAACACTGAAGCTTTCTTT
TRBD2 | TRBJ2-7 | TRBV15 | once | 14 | CATSPKLAGGEQYF | TGTGCCACCAGCCCGAAGCTTGCCGGGGGGGAGCAGTACTTC
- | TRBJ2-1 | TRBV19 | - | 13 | CASSMRVKDEQFF | TGTGCCAGTAGTATGAGGGTAAAGGACGAGCAGTTCTTC
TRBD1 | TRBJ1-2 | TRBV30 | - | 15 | CAWINGGQGASGYTF | TGTGCCTGGATTAACGGAGGGCAGGGGGCGAGTGGCTACACCTTC
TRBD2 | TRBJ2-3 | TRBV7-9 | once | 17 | CASSIFRASGSIDTQYF | TGTGCCAGCAGCATCTTCCGAGCTAGCGGGAGTATAGATACGCAGTATTTT
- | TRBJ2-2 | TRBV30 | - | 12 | CAWIRGAGELFF | TGTGCCTGGATACGGGGAGCCGGGGAGCTGTTTTTT
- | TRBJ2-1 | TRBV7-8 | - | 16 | CASSLGFGFPYNEQFF | TGTGCCAGCAGCTTAGGGTTCGGGTTCCCCTACAATGAGCAGTTCTTC
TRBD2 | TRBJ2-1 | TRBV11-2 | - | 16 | CASSLDWRGSKDEQFF | TGTGCCAGCAGCTTAGATTGGCGCGGGAGTAAGGATGAGCAGTTCTTC
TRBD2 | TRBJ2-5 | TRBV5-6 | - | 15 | CASSGAGALRGTQYF | TGTGCCAGCAGTGGAGCGGGGGCCCTAAGAGGGACCCAGTACTTC
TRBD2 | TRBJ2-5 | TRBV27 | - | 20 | CASSLYRSSGLAGGRETQYF | TGTGCCAGCAGTTTATATCGGAGTTCTGGACTAGCGGGAGGGAGGGAGACCCAGTACTTC
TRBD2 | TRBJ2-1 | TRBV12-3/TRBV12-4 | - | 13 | CASSLVGGNEQFF | TGTGCCAGCAGTTTAGTGGGGGGGAATGAGCAGTTCTTC
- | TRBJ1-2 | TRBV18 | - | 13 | CASSPRESYGYTF | TGTGCCAGCTCACCACGGGAGAGCTATGGCTACACCTTC
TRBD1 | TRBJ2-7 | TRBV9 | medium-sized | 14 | CASSGGQDSYEQYF | TGTGCCAGCAGCGGGGGACAGGACTCCTACGAGCAGTACTTC
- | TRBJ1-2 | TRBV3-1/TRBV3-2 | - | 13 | CASSQAVTSGYTF | TGTGCCAGCAGCCAGGCGGTGACGAGTGGCTACACCTTC
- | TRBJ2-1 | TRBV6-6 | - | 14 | CASRVAPADNEQFF | TGTGCCAGCAGAGTAGCCCCTGCGGATAATGAGCAGTTCTTC
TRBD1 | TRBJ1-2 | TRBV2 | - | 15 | CASSPNRDRGYGYTF | TGTGCCAGCAGCCCTAACCGGGACAGGGGTTATGGCTACACCTTC
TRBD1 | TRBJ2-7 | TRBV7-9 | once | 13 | CASSRTGSYEQYF | TGTGCCAGCAGCCGGACAGGGTCCTACGAGCAGTACTTC
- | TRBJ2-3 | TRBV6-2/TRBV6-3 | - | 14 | CASSRRQQADTQYF | TGTGCCAGCAGTCGACGACAGCAGGCAGATACGCAGTATTTT
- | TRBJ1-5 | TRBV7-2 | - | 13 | CASSSYSRQPQHF | TGTGCCAGCAGCTCCTACTCGAGGCAGCCCCAGCATTTT
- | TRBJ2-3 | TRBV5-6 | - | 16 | CASSRGELAPPDTQYF | TGTGCCAGCAGCCGGGGAGAACTAGCACCCCCAGATACGCAGTATTTT
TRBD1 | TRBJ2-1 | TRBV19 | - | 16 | CASKVTGGWWDNEQFF | TGTGCCAGTAAGGTCACAGGGGGCTGGTGGGACAATGAGCAGTTCTTC
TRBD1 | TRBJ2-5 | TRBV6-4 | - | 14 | CASSPNRGTETQYF | TGTGCCAGCAGTCCTAACAGGGGTACTGAGACCCAGTACTTC
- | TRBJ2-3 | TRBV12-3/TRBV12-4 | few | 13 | CASRPTSTDTQYF | TGTGCCAGCAGACCAACTAGCACAGATACGCAGTATTTT
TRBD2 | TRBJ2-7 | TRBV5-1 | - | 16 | CASSGGTSGSSYEQYF | TGCGCCAGCAGCGGGGGGACTAGCGGGAGCTCCTACGAGCAGTACTTC
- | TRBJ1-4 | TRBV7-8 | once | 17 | CASSQLSTGFLNEKLFF | TGTGCCAGCAGCCAACTCAGCACAGGTTTCCTAAATGAAAAACTGTTTTTT
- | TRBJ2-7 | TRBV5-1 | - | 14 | CASSFGSIAYEQYF | TGCGCCAGCAGCTTTGGGAGCATAGCCTACGAGCAGTACTTC
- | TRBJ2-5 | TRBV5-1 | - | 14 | CASSGGTPEGTQYF | TGCGCCAGCAGCGGCGGGACTCCCGAGGGGACCCAGTACTTC
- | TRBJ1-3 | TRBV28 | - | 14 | CASITTGGGNTIYF | TGTGCCAGCATTACCACAGGCGGTGGAAACACCATATATTTT
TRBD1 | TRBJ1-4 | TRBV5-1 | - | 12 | CASSTGGEKLFF | TGCGCCAGCAGCACAGGGGGCGAAAAACTGTTTTTT
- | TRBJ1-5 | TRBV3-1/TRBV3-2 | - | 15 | CASSPSFGGTQPQHF | TGTGCCAGCAGCCCCTCATTCGGGGGGACTCAGCCCCAGCATTTT